The T cell receptor beta chain described here comes from a study of T cell responses to AZD1222 COVID-19 vaccine. Study observations and caveats: White British ancestry dominated among donors, who included more females, and clonal diversity was possibly underestimated.

V was pared by 0 bases and J by 2 bases, with 8 bases between. The CDR3 has 14 residues. The germline CDR1 and CDR2 sequences are KGHSH and LQKENI. TCRdb's copy holds only in-frame clones and misses some; the assay was immunoSEQ multiplex PCR. There are 100,000 or so clones in the sample; around 87% occur only once, and about 10% lies in the top ten. Points on this clone: Its target is not known.

The clonotype was recovered from an adult who received the AZD1222 COVID-19 vaccine. Specimen: peripheral blood, collected 28 days after the second AZD1222 dose. The J gene is TRBJ2-7, the V gene TRBV18, with TRBD2 as a possible D gene (5 bases). CDR3 DNA: TGTGCCAGCTCACCACCCGGGGAGACCTACGAGCAGTACTTC. The encoded protein is CASSPPGETYEQYF.